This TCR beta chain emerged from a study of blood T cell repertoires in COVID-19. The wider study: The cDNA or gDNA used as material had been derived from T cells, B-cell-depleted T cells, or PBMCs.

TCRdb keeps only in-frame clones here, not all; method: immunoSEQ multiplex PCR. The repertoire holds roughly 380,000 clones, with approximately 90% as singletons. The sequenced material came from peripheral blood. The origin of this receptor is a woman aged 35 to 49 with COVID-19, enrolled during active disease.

The CDR3 here is CASSHPGGAGTGSYNEQFF. The CDR3 DNA is TGTGCCAGCAGCCACCCGGGGGGGGCAGGGACGGGCTCCTACAATGAGCAGTTCTTC. V gene TRBV7-3 combines with J gene TRBJ2-1; 8 bases align to TRBD2. The CDR3 covers 19 residues. The germline V gene has CDR1 SGHTA and CDR2 FQGTGA. V dropped 5 bases and J dropped 0; count of bases not matched to a gene: 15.